The 11 T cell receptor beta chains listed next were all sequenced from one sample in a study of cytomegalovirus exposure and HLA in healthy donors (dated by TCRdb to about 2017). The library was prepared using the immunoSEQ multiplex PCR assay. A mixture of 60 forward primers for TCR Vbeta segments and 13 reverse primers for TCR Jbeta segments was used in the multiplex PCR. TCRdb mirrors the immuneACCESS table, restricted to in-frame sequences. Some clones are absent from its copies; in checked studies, under half trace to an unresolved V gene, and the reason for the others is unknown. For this sample there are approximately 200,000 clones; approximately 83% appear just once. Approximately 0.098% of the sample belongs to the ten largest clones. Sequencing input: PBMCs. The receptors originated from a boy aged 2 to 10 in good health and CMV-seronegative.

The rearrangement joins TRBV7-9 to TRBJ2-5; D may be TRBD1 (6 bases). Between the trimmed V and J ends, which lost 3 bases and 1 base, there was a span of 21 bases. Per germline, CDR1 SEHNR and CDR2 FQNEAQ (reference sequence). The CDR3 is 18 amino acids. CDR3 loop: CASSFDSGAGDFQETQYF. In DNA form, the CDR3 reads TGTGCCAGCAGCTTTGACAGTGGGGCAGGGGATTTCCAAGAGACCCAGTACTTC.

The chain couples TRBV7-2 to TRBJ2-1; D is ambiguous. Germline V lookup: CDR1 SGHTA, CDR2 FQGNSA. With 2 bases removed from V and 10 bases from J, the gap between germline ends came to 9 bases. The CDR3 runs to 12 residues. In DNA, the CDR3 is TGTGCCAGCAGCTTAATAGCCGGGGAGCAGTTCTTC. Its translation: CASSLIAGEQFF. Variable domain in full (rest from reference TRBV7-2 and TRBJ2-1): GAGVSQSPSNKVTEKGKDVELRCDPISGHTALYWYRQSLGQGLEFLIYFQGNSAPDKSGLPSDRFSAERTGGSVSTLTIQRTQQEDSAVYLCASSLIAGEQFFGPGTRLTVL.

The chain recombines TRBV5-5 with TRBJ2-5; D might be TRBD2 (7 bases). The CDR3 covers 16 residues. Trimming left V 2 bases short and J 5 bases short, with 19 bases between. Germline V gene lookup returns CDR1 SGHKS and CDR2 YYEKEE (reference sequence). The CDR3 DNA reads as TGTGCCAGCAGCTTTGGAGTGGGGGGGCCCGGTGAGACCCAGTACTTC. This translates into CASSFGVGGPGETQYF.

The chain recombines TRBV6-1 with TRBJ2-1; TRBD2 agrees at 7 bases. The germline gives CDR1 MNHNS, CDR2 SASEGT. V lost 8 bases to trimming and J lost 1 base; unmatched junction nucleotides: 5. The CDR3 is made up of 14 amino acids. The chain's CDR3 is CASRRAGSYNEQFF. CDR3 in DNA: TGTGCCAGCCGCAGAGCGGGATCCTACAATGAGCAGTTCTTC.

This clone was detected once. One end of the junction fails to match germline, which may point to a read error. J is TRBJ1-2 and V is TRBV5-4, with TRBD1 identical over 8 bases. The CDR3 consists of 11 residues. CDR1 is SGHNT, CDR2 YYREEE, per germline (reference sequence). CDR3 amino acids: CASSLGQGIAF. In DNA, the CDR3 is TGTGCCAGCAGCTTGGGACAGGGGATCGCCTTC.

This clone was seen only once. The rearrangement uses TRBV19 and TRBJ1-6; perhaps TRBD1 as D (5 bases). This CDR3 contains 15 residues. Per germline, CDR1 LNHDA and CDR2 SQIVND (reference sequence). V was cut by 6 bases and J by 5 bases, with 14 bases left in between. The chain's CDR3 is CASSIPGMNNSPLHF. The DNA for the CDR3 is TGTGCCAGTAGCATCCCAGGGATGAATAATTCACCCCTCCACTTT.

This clone was counted between two and nine times. The chain uses TRBV13 and TRBJ2-5; 9 bases match TRBD1. CDR1 is PRHDT, CDR2 FYEKMQ, per germline (reference sequence). J gave up 4 bases and V 3 bases, and 3 bases lay outside the gene matches. The CDR3 is made up of 14 amino acids. The CDR3 sequence: CASSLGQGGETQYF. DNA for the CDR3: TGTGCCAGCAGCTTGGGACAGGGAGGAGAGACCCAGTACTTC.

The chain is built from TRBV7-9 and TRBJ1-2; D ambiguous. V was shortened by 0 bases and J by 1 base, with 9 bases between the two germline ends. Germline V lookup: CDR1 SEHNR, CDR2 FQNEAQ (reference sequence). The CDR3 has 15 residues. The CDR3 DNA follows: TGTGCCAGCAGCTTAGCAGCGCGGATTAACTATGGCTACACCTTC. Its protein product is CASSLAARINYGYTF. Using reference TRBV7-9 and TRBJ1-2 for the parts outside the CDR3, the full variable domain is DTGVSQNPRHKITKRGQNVTFRCDPISEHNRLYWYRQTLGQGPEFLTYFQNEAQLEKSRLLSDRFSAERPKGSFSTLEIQRTEQGDSAMYLCASSLAARINYGYTFGSGTRLTVV.

The genes are TRBV7-3 and TRBJ2-1, with 8 bases that match TRBD2. Germline CDR1 reads SGHTA; CDR2 reads FQGTGA. The J segment lost 8 bases and the V segment lost 3 bases, leaving 6 bases of the junction unmatched. The CDR3 spans 14 residues. The CDR3: CASSLVGGGDEQFF. The CDR3 nucleotides read TGTGCCAGCAGCTTGGTCGGGGGGGGCGATGAGCAGTTCTTC.

The sample holds a few counts of this clone. The V call is TRBV2, the J call TRBJ1-1, with 9 bases identical to TRBD1. CDR1 and CDR2 from the germline V gene are SNHLY and FYNNEI. V lost 6 bases, J lost 5 bases, and 4 bases stayed unmatched. The CDR3 is 13 residues long. CDR3 protein: CASRDRGLTEAFF. Written as DNA, the CDR3 is TGTGCCAGCAGGGACAGGGGTTTAACTGAAGCTTTCTTT.

This clone was observed once. This CDR3 reads CASSLRWEDTQYF. The CDR3 DNA is TGTGCCAGCAGCTTACGGTGGGAGGATACGCAGTATTTT. The chain carries TRBV7-3 and TRBJ2-3; D is perhaps TRBD2 (5 bases). There are 13 residues in the CDR3. V shed 2 bases and J shed 6 bases, with 9 bases lying between them. Germline CDR1 and CDR2: SGHTA and FQGTGA.